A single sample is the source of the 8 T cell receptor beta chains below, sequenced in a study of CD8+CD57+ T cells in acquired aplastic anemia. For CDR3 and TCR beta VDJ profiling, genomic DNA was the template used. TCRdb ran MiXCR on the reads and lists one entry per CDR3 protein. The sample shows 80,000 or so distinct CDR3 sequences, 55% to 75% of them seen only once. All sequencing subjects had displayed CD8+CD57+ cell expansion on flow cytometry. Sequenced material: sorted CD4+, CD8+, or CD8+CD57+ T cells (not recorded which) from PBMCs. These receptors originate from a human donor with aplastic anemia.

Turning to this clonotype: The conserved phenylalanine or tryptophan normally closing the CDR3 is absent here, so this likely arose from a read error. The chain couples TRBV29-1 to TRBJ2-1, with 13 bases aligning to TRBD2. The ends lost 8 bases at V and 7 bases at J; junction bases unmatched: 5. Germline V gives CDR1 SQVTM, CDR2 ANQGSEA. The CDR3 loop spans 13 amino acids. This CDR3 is CSLGLAGRNEQFL. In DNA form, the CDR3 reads TGCAGCCTGGGACTAGCGGGACGGAATGAGCAGTTCCTC.

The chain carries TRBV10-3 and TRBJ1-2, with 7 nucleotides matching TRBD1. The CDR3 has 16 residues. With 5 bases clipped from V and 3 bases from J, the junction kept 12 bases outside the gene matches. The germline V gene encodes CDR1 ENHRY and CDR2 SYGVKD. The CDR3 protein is CAISPPEAGGDYGYTF. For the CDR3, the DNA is TGTGCCATCAGTCCCCCTGAAGCAGGGGGAGACTATGGCTACACCTTC.

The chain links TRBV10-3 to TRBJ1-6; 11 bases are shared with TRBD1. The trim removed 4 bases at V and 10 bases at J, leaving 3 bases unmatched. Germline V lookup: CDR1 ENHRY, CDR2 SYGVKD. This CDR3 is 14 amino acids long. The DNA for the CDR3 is TGTGCCATCAGTGGGACAGGGGGCAAATCACCCCTCCACTTT. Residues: CAISGTGGKSPLHF.

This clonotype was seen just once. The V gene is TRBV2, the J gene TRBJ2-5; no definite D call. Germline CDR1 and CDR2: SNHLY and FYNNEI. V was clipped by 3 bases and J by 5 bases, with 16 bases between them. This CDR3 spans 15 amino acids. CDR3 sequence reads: CASSDPLETSETQYF. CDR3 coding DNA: TGTGCCAGCAGTGATCCCCTAGAGACAAGTGAGACCCAGTACTTC.

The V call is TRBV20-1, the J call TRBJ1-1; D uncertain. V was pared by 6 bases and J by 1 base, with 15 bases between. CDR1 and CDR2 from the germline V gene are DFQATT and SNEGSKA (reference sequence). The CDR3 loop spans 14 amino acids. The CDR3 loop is CSASEAGWNTEAFF. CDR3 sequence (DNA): TGCAGTGCATCAGAGGCAGGTTGGAACACTGAAGCTTTCTTT.

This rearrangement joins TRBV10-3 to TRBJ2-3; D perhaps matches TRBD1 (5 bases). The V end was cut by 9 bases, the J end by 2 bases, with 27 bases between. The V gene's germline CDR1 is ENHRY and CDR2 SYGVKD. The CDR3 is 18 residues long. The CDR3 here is CAIKGPFGYDGNTDTQYF. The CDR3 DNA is TGTGCCATAAAGGGGCCCTTCGGGTACGACGGTAACACAGATACGCAGTATTTT.

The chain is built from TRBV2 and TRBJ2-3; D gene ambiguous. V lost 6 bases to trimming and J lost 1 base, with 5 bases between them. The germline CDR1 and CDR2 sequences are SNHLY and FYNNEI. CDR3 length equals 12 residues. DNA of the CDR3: TGTGCCAGCAGGTTGGGCACAGATACGCAGTATTTT. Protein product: CASRLGTDTQYF.

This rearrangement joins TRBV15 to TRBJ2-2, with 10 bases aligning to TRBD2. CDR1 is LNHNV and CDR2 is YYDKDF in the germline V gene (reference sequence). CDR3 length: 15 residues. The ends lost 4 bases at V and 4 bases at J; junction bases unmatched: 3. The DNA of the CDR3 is TGTGCCACCAGCAAGCTAGCGGGAGCCACCGGGGAGCTGTTTTTT. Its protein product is CATSKLAGATGELFF.